The source of this TCR beta chain is a study of blood T cell repertoires in COVID-19. This CDR3 comprises 16 residues. Between the trimmed V and J ends, which lost 2 bases and 6 bases, there was a span of 17 bases. CDR1 is MNHEY, CDR2 SVGAGI, per germline. Sequencing used immunoSEQ multiplex PCR; TCRdb keeps in-frame clones, though not all of them. The sample includes about 290,000 clones, 70% to 90% seen only once; the top ten take around 4.2%. The chain links TRBV6-5 to TRBJ2-1; D is ambiguous. The source material was peripheral blood. The sequence was obtained from a woman between 45 and 65 years old with active or convalescent COVID-19. The CDR3 DNA is TGTGCCAGCAGTTACGACATCGCAGCCTCTCTCAATGAGCAGTTCTTC. Amino acid sequence: CASSYDIAASLNEQFF.